This TCR beta chain was sequenced for a study of shared clonotypes between healthy human individuals. The repertoire was sequenced with immunoSEQ multiplex PCR; TCRdb's copy has only in-frame clones and lacks some. The sample consists of around 510,000 clones, around 96% of them appearing once. Study results and limitations: Non-shared clonotypes showed lower generation probabilities than clonotypes common to all four donors. For naive CD4 cells, roughly 5.5% of clonotypes were shared across a few donors.

The J segment lost 1 base and the V segment lost 8 bases, leaving 8 bases of the junction unmatched. Germline V gene data show CDR1 as WSHSY and CDR2 as SAAADI. This CDR3 is 14 amino acids long. With regard to this clone: Its antigen is as yet unknown.

Material for sequencing was naive CD4+ T cells sorted from blood. Regarding subset: CD45RA+ positively selected. This TCR derives from a woman aged 30 to 39 in good health. J is TRBJ2-7 and V is TRBV10-2; 7 positions match TRBD1. CDR3 sequence (DNA): TGCGCCAGCGTAGAACGGGACAGTTCCTACGAGCAGTACTTC. It is translated as CASVERDSSYEQYF.